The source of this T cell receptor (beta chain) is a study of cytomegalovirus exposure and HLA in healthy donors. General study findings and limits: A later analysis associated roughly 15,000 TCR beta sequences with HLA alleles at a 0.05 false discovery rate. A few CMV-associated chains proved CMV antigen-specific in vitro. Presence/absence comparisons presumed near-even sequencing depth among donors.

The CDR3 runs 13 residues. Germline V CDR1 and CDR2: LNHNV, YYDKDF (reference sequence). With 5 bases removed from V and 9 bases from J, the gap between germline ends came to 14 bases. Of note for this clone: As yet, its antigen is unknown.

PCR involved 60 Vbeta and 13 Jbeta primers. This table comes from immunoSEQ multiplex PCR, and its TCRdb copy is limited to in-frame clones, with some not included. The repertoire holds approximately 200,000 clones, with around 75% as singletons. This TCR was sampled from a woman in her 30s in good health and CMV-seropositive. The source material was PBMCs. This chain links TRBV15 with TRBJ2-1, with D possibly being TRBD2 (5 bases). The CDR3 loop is CATSGYTRSEQFF. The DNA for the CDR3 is TGTGCCACCAGCGGATACACTAGGAGTGAGCAGTTCTTC.